This entry lists 8 T cell receptor beta chains sequenced from one sample in a study of T cells in localized non-small cell lung cancer. The table came from immunoSEQ multiplex PCR; TCRdb's copy has only in-frame clones and leaves some out. Of approximately 150,000 clones in the sample, more than 80% are singletons; the top ten hold 1.7%. Sequenced here: peripheral blood, sampled before any cancer treatment. The receptors come from a female donor over 55 with stage I lung adenocarcinoma.

The chain carries TRBV5-4 and TRBJ2-7, with D hard to call. Germline assignment: CDR1 SGHNT and CDR2 YYREEE (reference sequence). The CDR3 sequence is 12 residues long. V was cut by 3 bases and J by 6 bases, with 10 bases left in between. CDR3 in DNA: TGTGCCAGCAGCTCGCCCGTTGGCGAGCAGTACTTC. Its protein is CASSSPVGEQYF.

The chain couples TRBV28 to TRBJ2-5; 7 nucleotides line up with TRBD1. In germline, CDR1 is MDHEN, CDR2 SYDVKM. The CDR3 length is 13 residues. V lost 6 bases to trimming and J lost 4 bases; unmatched junction nucleotides: 5. The CDR3 reads CASRPTGLETQYF. The CDR3 DNA reads as TGTGCCAGCAGGCCGACAGGGCTAGAGACCCAGTACTTC.

V gene TRBV9 combines with J gene TRBJ2-7; no firm D call. This CDR3 region has 13 residues. Trimming took off 4 bases at V and 5 bases at J, with 13 bases between the two ends. The germline V gene encodes CDR1 SGDLS and CDR2 YYNGEE. CDR3 bases: TGTGCCAGCAGCCCGATTTCCCCGGACGAGCAGTACTTC. As protein: CASSPISPDEQYF.

This chain joins TRBV6-5 and TRBJ1-3, with D unresolved. V shed 1 base and J shed 4 bases, with 11 bases lying between them. This CDR3 is built from 15 residues. Germline CDR1 and CDR2: MNHEY and SVGAGI. The CDR3 here is CASSYYGPQGNTIYF. The DNA for the CDR3 is TGTGCCAGCAGTTACTACGGACCACAAGGAAACACCATATATTTT.

This chain joins TRBV5-1 and TRBJ2-7; D gene uncertain. Germline CDR1 SGHRS, CDR2 YFSETQ. The CDR3 extends over 13 amino acids. The V and J ends lost 4 bases and 2 bases respectively, with 10 bases between them. The CDR3 spells CASSMGYTYEQYF. CDR3 coding DNA: TGCGCCAGCAGCATGGGTTACACCTACGAGCAGTACTTC.

This chain joins TRBV2 and TRBJ2-7; 7 bases line up with TRBD2. V lost 6 bases to trimming and J lost 3 bases; unmatched junction nucleotides: 5. The germline V gene encodes CDR1 SNHLY and CDR2 FYNNEI. The CDR3 has 13 amino acids. This CDR3 is CASRPRTSYEQYF. CDR3 nucleotide sequence: TGTGCCAGCAGACCGAGGACTAGCTACGAGCAGTACTTC.

This rearrangement joins TRBV27 to TRBJ2-1, with 7 bases matching TRBD1. The V gene's germline CDR1 is MNHEY and CDR2 SMNVEV (reference sequence). Trimming cost V 2 bases and J 1 base; bases outside gene matches: 2. The CDR3 totals 15 residues. The CDR3: CASSLPTGSYNEQFF. CDR3 DNA: TGTGCCAGCAGTTTACCGACAGGGTCCTACAATGAGCAGTTCTTC.

This chain uses TRBV28 with TRBJ2-5, with 8 bases aligning to TRBD2. The V and J ends lost 1 base and 5 bases, in that order; junction bases with no gene match: 3. The CDR3 totals 14 residues. Germline V CDR1 and CDR2: MDHEN, SYDVKM. The CDR3 reads CASSLYSSGETQYF. CDR3 coding DNA: TGTGCCAGCAGTTTATATTCTAGCGGGGAGACCCAGTACTTC.